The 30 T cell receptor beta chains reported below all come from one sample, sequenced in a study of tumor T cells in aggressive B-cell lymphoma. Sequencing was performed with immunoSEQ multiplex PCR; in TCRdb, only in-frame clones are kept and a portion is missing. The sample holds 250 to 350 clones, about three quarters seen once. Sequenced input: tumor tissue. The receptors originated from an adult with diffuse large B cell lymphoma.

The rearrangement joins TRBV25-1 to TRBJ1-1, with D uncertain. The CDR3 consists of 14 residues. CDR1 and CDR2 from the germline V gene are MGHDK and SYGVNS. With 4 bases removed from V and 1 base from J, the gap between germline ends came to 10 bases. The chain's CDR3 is CASSGSITNTEAFF. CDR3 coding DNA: TGTGCCAGCAGTGGAAGCATTACGAACACTGAAGCTTTCTTT.

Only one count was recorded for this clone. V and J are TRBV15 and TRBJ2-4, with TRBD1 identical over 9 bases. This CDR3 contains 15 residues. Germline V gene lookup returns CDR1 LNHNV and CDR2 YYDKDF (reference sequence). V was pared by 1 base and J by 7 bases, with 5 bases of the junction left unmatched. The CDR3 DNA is TGTGCCACCAGCAGAGGGGGGGGACAGGGCAACATTCAGTACTTC. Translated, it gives CATSRGGGQGNIQYF.

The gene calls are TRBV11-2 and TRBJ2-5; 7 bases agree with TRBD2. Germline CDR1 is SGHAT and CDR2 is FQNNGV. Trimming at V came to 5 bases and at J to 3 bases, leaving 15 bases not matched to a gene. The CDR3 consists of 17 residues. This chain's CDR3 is CASSLTGEASGKETQYF. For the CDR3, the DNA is TGTGCCAGCAGCCTAACCGGAGAGGCCAGCGGGAAAGAGACCCAGTACTTC.

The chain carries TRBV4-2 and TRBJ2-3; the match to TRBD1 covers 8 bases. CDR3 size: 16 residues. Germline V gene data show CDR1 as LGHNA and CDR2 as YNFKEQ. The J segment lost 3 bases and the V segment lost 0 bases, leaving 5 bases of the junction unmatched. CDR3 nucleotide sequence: TGTGCCAGCAGCCAAGAGGACAGGGTGGGTACAGATACGCAGTATTTT. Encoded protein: CASSQEDRVGTDTQYF.

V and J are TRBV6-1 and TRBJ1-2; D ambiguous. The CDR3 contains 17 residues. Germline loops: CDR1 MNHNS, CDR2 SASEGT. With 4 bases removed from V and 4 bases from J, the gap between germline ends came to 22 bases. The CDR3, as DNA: TGTGCCAGCAGTGGGAGGGCACGTGGGAGAAAGACCTATGGCTACACCTTC. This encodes CASSGRARGRKTYGYTF.

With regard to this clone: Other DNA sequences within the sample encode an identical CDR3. For the CDR3, the DNA is TGTGCCAGCAGGGAGGACAGGTCGGAGGGCTACACCTTC. Its translation is CASREDRSEGYTF. The chain links TRBV28 to TRBJ1-2; 7 bases agree with TRBD1. CDR1 and CDR2 from the germline V gene are MDHEN and SYDVKM. V trimming: 6 bases; J trimming: 8 bases; junction bases outside the gene matches: 9. CDR3 length: 13 residues.

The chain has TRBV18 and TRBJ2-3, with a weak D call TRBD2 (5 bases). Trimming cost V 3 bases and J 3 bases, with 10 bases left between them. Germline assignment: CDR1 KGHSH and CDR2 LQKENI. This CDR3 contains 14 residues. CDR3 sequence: CASSPGAGTDTQYF. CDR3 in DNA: TGTGCCAGCTCACCCGGCGCGGGTACAGATACGCAGTATTTT.

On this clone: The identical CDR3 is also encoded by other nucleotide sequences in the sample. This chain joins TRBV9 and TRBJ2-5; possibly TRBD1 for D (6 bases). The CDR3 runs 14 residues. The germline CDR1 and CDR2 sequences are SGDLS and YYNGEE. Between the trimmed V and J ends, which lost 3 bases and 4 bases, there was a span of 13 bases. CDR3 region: CASSDQDSRETQYF. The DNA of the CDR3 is TGTGCCAGCAGCGACCAGGACAGCCGAGAGACCCAGTACTTC.

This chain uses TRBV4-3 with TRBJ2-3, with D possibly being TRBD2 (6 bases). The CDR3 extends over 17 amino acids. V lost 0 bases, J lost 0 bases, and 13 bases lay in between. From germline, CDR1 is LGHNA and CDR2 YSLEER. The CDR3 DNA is TGCGCCAGCAGCCAAGATCGTACGGAGGGGAGCACAGATACGCAGTATTTT. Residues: CASSQDRTEGSTDTQYF.

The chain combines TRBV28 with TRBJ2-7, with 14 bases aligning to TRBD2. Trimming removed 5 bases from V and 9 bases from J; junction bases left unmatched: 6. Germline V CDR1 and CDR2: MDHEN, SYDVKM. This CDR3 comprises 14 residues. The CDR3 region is CASSVPGLAGAQYF. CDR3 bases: TGTGCCAGCAGTGTCCCGGGACTAGCGGGGGCGCAGTACTTC.

CDR3 sequence (DNA): TGTGCCAGCAGCTCGTCAGGGGGGTTATACAATGAGCAGTTCTTC. This encodes CASSSSGGLYNEQFF. V is TRBV9 and J is TRBJ2-1; D is possibly TRBD1 (7 bases). V lost 4 bases and J 4 bases, leaving 15 bases between the germline ends. This CDR3 has 15 residues. From germline, CDR1 is SGDLS and CDR2 YYNGEE.

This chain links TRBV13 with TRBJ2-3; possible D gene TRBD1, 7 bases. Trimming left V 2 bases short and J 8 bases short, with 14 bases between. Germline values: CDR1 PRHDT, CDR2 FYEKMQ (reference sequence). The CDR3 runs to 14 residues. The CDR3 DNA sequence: TGTGCCAGCAGCTTAAATCTTCAGGGGGGTACGCAGTATTTT. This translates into CASSLNLQGGTQYF.

In DNA form, the CDR3 reads TGTGCCAGCAGTCAGAGGGCCGGAGCGCTAGTTTCACCCCTCCACTTT. The encoded protein is CASSQRAGALVSPLHF. The chain has TRBV5-6 and TRBJ1-6, with D unresolved. The CDR3 has 16 amino acids. V was pared by 5 bases and J by 9 bases, with 21 bases between. From germline, CDR1 is SGHDT and CDR2 YYEEEE.

The CDR3 DNA follows: TGTGCCAGCTCACCACCTGGACAGGGACAAAGTAATTCACCCCTCCACTTT. Protein product: CASSPPGQGQSNSPLHF. The gene calls are TRBV18 and TRBJ1-6; 8 bases align to TRBD1. This CDR3 region has 17 residues. The V gene's germline CDR1 is KGHSH and CDR2 LQKENI. V trimming: 0 bases; J trimming: 6 bases; junction bases outside the gene matches: 7.

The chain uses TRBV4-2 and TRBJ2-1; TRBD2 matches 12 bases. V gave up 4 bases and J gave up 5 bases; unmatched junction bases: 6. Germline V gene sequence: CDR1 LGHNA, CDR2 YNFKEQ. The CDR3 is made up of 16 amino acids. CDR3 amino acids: CASSRVTSGGNNEQFF. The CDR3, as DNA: TGTGCCAGCAGCCGCGTGACTAGCGGGGGAAACAATGAGCAGTTCTTC.

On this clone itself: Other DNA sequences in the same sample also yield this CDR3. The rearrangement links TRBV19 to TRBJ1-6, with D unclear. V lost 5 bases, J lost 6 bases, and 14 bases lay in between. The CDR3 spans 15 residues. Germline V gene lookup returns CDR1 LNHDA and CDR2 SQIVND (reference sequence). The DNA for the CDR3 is TGTGCCAGTAGTCCGTTGGGCGGGGTTAATTCACCCCTCCACTTT. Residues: CASSPLGGVNSPLHF.

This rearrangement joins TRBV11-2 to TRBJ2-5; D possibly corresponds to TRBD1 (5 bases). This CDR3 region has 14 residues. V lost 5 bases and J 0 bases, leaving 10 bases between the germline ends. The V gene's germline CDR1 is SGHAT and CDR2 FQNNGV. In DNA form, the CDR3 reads TGTGCCAGCAGCCGAGACAGATACCAAGAGACCCAGTACTTC. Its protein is CASSRDRYQETQYF.

The CDR3 here is CASSLRGGETQYF. CDR3 nucleotides: TGTGCCAGCAGCTTAAGAGGGGGCGAGACCCAGTACTTC. This rearrangement joins TRBV7-7 to TRBJ2-5; TRBD1 matches 7 bases. J gave up 5 bases and V 2 bases, and 2 bases lay outside the gene matches. This CDR3 has 13 residues. Germline CDR1 reads SSHAT; CDR2 reads FNYEAQ (reference sequence).

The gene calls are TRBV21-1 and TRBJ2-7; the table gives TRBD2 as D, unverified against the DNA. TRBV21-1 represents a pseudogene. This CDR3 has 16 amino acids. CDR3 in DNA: TGTGCCAGCAGAGCCCCATTAGCACACGTGTTAGACGAGCAGTACTTC. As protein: CASRAPLAHVLDEQYF.

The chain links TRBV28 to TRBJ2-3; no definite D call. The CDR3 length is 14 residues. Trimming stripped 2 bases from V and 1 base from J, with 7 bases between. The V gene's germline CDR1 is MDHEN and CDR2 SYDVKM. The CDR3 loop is CASSLLAGTDTQYF. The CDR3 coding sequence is TGTGCCAGCAGTTTACTCGCGGGCACAGATACGCAGTATTTT.

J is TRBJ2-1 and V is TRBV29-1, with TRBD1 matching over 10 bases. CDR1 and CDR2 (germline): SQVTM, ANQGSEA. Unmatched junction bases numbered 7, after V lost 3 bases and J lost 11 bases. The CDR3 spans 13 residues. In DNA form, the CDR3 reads TGCAGCGTTGAGGGGACAGGGGCCACCAAGCAGTTCTTC. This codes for CSVEGTGATKQFF.

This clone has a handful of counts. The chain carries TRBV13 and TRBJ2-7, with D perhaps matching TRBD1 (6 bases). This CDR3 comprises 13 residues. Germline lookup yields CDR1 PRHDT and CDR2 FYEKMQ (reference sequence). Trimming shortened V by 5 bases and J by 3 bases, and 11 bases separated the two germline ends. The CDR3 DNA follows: TGTGCCAGCAGCCAGACACAGGGCTACGAGCAGTACTTC. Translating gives CASSQTQGYEQYF.

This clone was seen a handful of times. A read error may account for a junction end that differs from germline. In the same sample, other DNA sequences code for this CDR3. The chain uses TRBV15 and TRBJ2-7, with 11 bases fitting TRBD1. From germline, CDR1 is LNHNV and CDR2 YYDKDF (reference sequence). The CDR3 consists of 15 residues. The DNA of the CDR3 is TGTGCCACCGGGACAGGGGGATTGAGTTCCTATGAGCAGTACTTC. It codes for CATGTGGLSSYEQYF.

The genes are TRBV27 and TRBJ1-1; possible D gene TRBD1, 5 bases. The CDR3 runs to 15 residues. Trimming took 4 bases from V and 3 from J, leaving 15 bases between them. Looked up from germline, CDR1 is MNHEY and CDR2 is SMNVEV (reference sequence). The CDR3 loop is CASSYKPQGYTEAFF. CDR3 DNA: TGTGCCAGCAGTTATAAGCCCCAGGGTTACACTGAAGCTTTCTTT.

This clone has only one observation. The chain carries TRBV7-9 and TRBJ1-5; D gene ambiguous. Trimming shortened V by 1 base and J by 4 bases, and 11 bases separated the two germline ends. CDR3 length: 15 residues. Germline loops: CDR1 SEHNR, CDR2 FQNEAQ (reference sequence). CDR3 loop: CASSLDSTGNQPQHF. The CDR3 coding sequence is TGTGCCAGCAGCTTAGATTCGACCGGGAATCAGCCCCAGCATTTT.

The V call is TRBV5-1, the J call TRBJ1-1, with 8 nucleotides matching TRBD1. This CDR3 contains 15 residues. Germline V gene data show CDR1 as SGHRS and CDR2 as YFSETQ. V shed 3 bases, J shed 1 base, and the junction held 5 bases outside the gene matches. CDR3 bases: TGCGCCAGCAGCTGGACAGGGTGGGGGAACACTGAAGCTTTCTTT. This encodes CASSWTGWGNTEAFF.

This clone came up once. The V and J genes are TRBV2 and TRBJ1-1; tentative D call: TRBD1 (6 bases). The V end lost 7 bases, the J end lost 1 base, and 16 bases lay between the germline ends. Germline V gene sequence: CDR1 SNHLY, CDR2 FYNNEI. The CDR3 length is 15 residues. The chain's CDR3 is CASIIQGTRNTEAFF. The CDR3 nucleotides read TGTGCCAGCATAATACAGGGTACAAGGAACACTGAAGCTTTCTTT.

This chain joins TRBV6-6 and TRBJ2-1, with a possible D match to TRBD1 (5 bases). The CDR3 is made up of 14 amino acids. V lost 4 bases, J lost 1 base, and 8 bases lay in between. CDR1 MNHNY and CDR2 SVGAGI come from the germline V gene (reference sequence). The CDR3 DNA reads TGTGCCAGCAGTTGGCAGGGATCCTACAATGAGCAGTTCTTC. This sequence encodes CASSWQGSYNEQFF.

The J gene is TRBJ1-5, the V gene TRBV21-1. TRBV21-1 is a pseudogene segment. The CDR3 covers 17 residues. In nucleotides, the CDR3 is TGTGCCAGCAGTGACCATGTAGCTACATTGGATCATCAGCCCCAGCATTTT. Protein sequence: CASSDHVATLDHQPQHF.

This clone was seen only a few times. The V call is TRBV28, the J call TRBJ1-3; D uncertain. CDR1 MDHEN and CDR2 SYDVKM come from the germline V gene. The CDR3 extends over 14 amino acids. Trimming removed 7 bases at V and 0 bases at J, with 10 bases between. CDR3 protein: CASTSGSSGNTIYF. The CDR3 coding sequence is TGTGCCAGCACCTCCGGGTCCTCTGGAAACACCATATATTTT. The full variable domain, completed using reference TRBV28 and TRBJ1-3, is DVKVTQSSRYLVKRTGEKVFLECVQDMDHENMFWYRQDPGLGLRLIYFSYDVKMKEKGDIPEGYSVSREKKERFSLILESASTNQTSMYLCASTSGSSGNTIYFGEGSWLTVV.